The next 30 T cell receptor beta chains were all read from a single sample in a study of blood T cell repertoires in COVID-19. Here immunoSEQ multiplex PCR was the method, and the copy in TCRdb shows in-frame clones only, minus some. The sample has roughly 110,000 clones, 81% seen once; the top ten hold roughly 10%. The sequencing sample was made of peripheral blood. These receptor sequences come from a human donor in a cohort sampled during active COVID-19.

CDR3 nucleotide sequence: TGTGCCAGCAGCCAGCGCGGGGCAGGGACGAACACTGAAGCTTTCTTT. It translates to CASSQRGAGTNTEAFF. The chain is built from TRBV27 and TRBJ1-1, with D maybe TRBD1 (5 bases). Trimming took off 6 bases at V and 1 base at J, with 18 bases between the two ends. CDR3 length equals 16 residues. Per germline, CDR1 MNHEY and CDR2 SMNVEV (reference sequence).

The chain's CDR3 is CASSFRDRGLAEAFF. CDR3 in DNA: TGTGCCAGCAGCTTCCGGGACAGGGGGCTTGCTGAAGCTTTCTTT. V and J are TRBV3-1 (or the pseudogene TRBV3-2) and TRBJ1-1, with TRBD1 matching over 12 bases. The length of the CDR3 is 15 residues. Trimming at V came to 5 bases and at J to 6 bases, leaving 7 bases not matched to a gene. From germline, CDR1 is LGHDT and CDR2 YNNKEL (reference sequence).

The rearrangement joins TRBV7-2 to TRBJ2-3; TRBD1 agrees at 9 bases. Germline-derived CDR1 and CDR2 are SGHTA and FQGNSA. With V trimmed by 4 bases and J by 2 bases, 4 bases remained unmatched. This CDR3 spans 15 amino acids. CDR3 amino acids: CASSSQGAHTDTQYF. DNA of the CDR3: TGTGCCAGCAGCTCACAGGGGGCTCACACAGATACGCAGTATTTT. Full variable domain (missing parts from reference TRBV7-2 and TRBJ2-3): GAGVSQSPSNKVTEKGKDVELRCDPISGHTALYWYRQSLGQGLEFLIYFQGNSAPDKSGLPSDRFSAERTGGSVSTLTIQRTQQEDSAVYLCASSSQGAHTDTQYFGPGTRLTVL.

The V gene is TRBV20-1, the J gene TRBJ2-3; TRBD2 matches at 8 bases. This CDR3 is built from 12 residues. Germline V gives CDR1 DFQATT, CDR2 SNEGSKA (reference sequence). V dropped 3 bases and J dropped 8; count of bases not matched to a gene: 4. CDR3: CSASLAGGTQYF. CDR3 coding DNA: TGCAGTGCTAGTCTGGCGGGAGGTACGCAGTATTTT.

V gene TRBV15 combines with J gene TRBJ1-2, with TRBD1 matching over 8 bases. This CDR3 comprises 14 residues. V trimming: 4 bases; J trimming: 6 bases; junction bases outside the gene matches: 7. Germline V gene lookup returns CDR1 LNHNV and CDR2 YYDKDF (reference sequence). For the CDR3, the DNA is TGTGCCACCAGCACCAGCCCGACAGGGGATGGCTACACCTTC. Translating gives CATSTSPTGDGYTF.

This clone has ten or more counts. The chain links TRBV7-9 to TRBJ2-7; D remains unclear. V gave up 3 bases and J gave up 4 bases, with 7 bases separating them. The V gene's germline CDR1 is SEHNR and CDR2 FQNEAQ (reference sequence). The CDR3 covers 12 residues. CDR3 DNA: TGTGCCAGCAGCTTGAGGCTTTACGAGCAGTACTTC. This translates into CASSLRLYEQYF. Full variable domain (rest looked up from reference TRBV7-9 and TRBJ2-7): DTGVSQNPRHKITKRGQNVTFRCDPISEHNRLYWYRQTLGQGPEFLTYFQNEAQLEKSRLLSDRFSAERPKGSFSTLEIQRTEQGDSAMYLCASSLRLYEQYFGPGTRLTVT.

Comment on this clone: This CDR3 is also generated by other DNA sequences in the sample. CDR3 sequence reads: CASRQGSSYEQYF. The CDR3 DNA reads as TGTGCCAGTAGACAGGGAAGTTCTTACGAGCAGTACTTC. V gene TRBV6-5 combines with J gene TRBJ2-7; 7 bases agree with TRBD1. J lost 4 bases, V lost 9 bases, and 9 bases had no gene match. The CDR3 runs 13 residues. The germline V gene has CDR1 MNHEY and CDR2 SVGAGI.

The gene calls are TRBV10-2 and TRBJ2-2; 7 bases are shared with TRBD2. V was pared by 2 bases and J by 3 bases, with 0 bases of the junction left unmatched. The length of the CDR3 is 14 residues. CDR1 WSHSY and CDR2 SAAADI come from the germline V gene. CDR3 amino acids: CASSEREDTGELFF. For the CDR3, the DNA is TGCGCCAGCAGTGAGCGGGAGGACACCGGGGAGCTGTTTTTT.

In DNA form, the CDR3 reads TGTGCCAGTAGTCCCCGAGGGGAGGGTGAAAAACTGTTTTTT. Its translation is CASSPRGEGEKLFF. This rearrangement joins TRBV19 to TRBJ1-4, with a weak D call TRBD1 (5 bases). Germline V gene data show CDR1 as LNHDA and CDR2 as SQIVND (reference sequence). The CDR3 is made up of 14 amino acids. Trimming took 5 bases from V and 7 from J, leaving 14 bases between them. Based on the CDR3 plus reference TRBV19 and TRBJ1-4, the full variable domain is DGGITQSPKYLFRKEGQNVTLSCEQNLNHDAMYWYRQDPGQGLRLIYYSQIVNDFQKGDIAEGYSVSREKKESFPLTVTSAQKNPTAFYLCASSPRGEGEKLFFGSGTQLSVL.

The chain uses TRBV5-4 and TRBJ2-7; 7 bases fit TRBD2. The germline gives CDR1 SGHNT, CDR2 YYREEE (reference sequence). J was trimmed by 3 bases and V by 5 bases; bases with no gene match: 11. The length of the CDR3 is 15 residues. The CDR3 here is CASRFQGGDGYEQYF. CDR3 DNA sequence: TGTGCCAGCAGATTTCAGGGAGGGGATGGCTACGAGCAGTACTTC.

The chain combines TRBV11-3 with TRBJ2-7; 7 bases line up with TRBD2. After removal of 3 bases from V and 2 bases from J, the junction contained 7 bases not matched to a gene. The CDR3 runs 15 residues. Germline assignment: CDR1 SGHNT and CDR2 YENEEA. CDR3 DNA: TGTGCCAGCAGCTTCGGAAGTAGCGGGCCCTACGAGCAGTACTTC. Amino acid sequence: CASSFGSSGPYEQYF.

The rearrangement links TRBV19 to TRBJ2-7; D may be TRBD2 (5 bases). The CDR3 has 13 residues. V was trimmed by 7 bases and J by 6 bases, leaving 16 bases between them. The germline gives CDR1 LNHDA, CDR2 SQIVND (reference sequence). The CDR3 DNA sequence: TGTGCCAGTAACCCATCCGGGGTAGGCGAGCAGTACTTC. Amino acids: CASNPSGVGEQYF.

V is TRBV29-1 and J is TRBJ2-6, with a weak D call TRBD2 (6 bases). In germline, CDR1 is SQVTM, CDR2 ANQGSEA. The V end lost 6 bases, the J end lost 0 bases, and 9 bases lay between the germline ends. The CDR3 runs to 14 residues. CDR3 residues: CSVDGSSGANVLTF. The DNA of the CDR3 is TGCAGCGTAGACGGGAGCTCTGGGGCCAACGTCCTGACTTTC.

The genes are TRBV3-1 (or the pseudogene TRBV3-2) and TRBJ2-6, with D hard to call. Germline V gene lookup returns CDR1 LGHDT and CDR2 YNNKEL (reference sequence). There are 18 residues in the CDR3. Trimming cost V 4 bases and J 0 bases, with 16 bases left between them. CDR3 nucleotide sequence: TGTGCCAGCAGCCTAAAGGTTCAGGTGGTCTCTGGGGCCAACGTCCTGACTTTC. This gives the protein CASSLKVQVVSGANVLTF.

For this clone: The same CDR3 is also encoded by other DNA sequences in this sample. The V and J genes are TRBV2 and TRBJ1-5, with 7 bases fitting TRBD1. CDR1 and CDR2 from the germline V gene are SNHLY and FYNNEI. The CDR3 length is 17 residues. V gave up 9 bases and J gave up 0 bases; unmatched junction bases: 14. As DNA, the CDR3 is TGTGCCAGTTCCCGGGACAGCCAGGCCTATAGCAATCAGCCCCAGCATTTT. Amino acid sequence: CASSRDSQAYSNQPQHF.

This rearrangement joins TRBV12-3 or TRBV12-4 to TRBJ1-1; TRBD1 matches 8 bases. V shed 5 bases, J shed 5 bases, and the junction held 4 bases outside the gene matches. CDR3 length equals 13 residues. The CDR3 region has the DNA TGTGCCAGCAGTAAACGACAGGGGACTGAAGCTTTCTTT. This sequence encodes CASSKRQGTEAFF.

This chain joins TRBV24-1 and TRBJ2-2; 7 nucleotides align to TRBD2. Germline V lookup: CDR1 KGHDR, CDR2 SFDVKD. With V trimmed by 8 bases and J by 5 bases, 7 bases remained unmatched. This CDR3 region has 14 residues. Here the CDR3 DNA reads TGTGCCACCAAGGAGGGAGGGATTACCGGGGAGCTGTTTTTT. Translated, it gives CATKEGGITGELFF.

V is TRBV21-1 and J is TRBJ1-2; the DNA was not compared with TRBD1, the D call given in the table. TRBV21-1 is a known pseudogene. The CDR3 is 16 residues long. The CDR3 here is CASSKDRGLSNYGYTF. The CDR3 nucleotides are TGTGCCAGCAGCAAGGACAGGGGGCTATCGAACTATGGCTACACCTTC.

This clone appeared a few times. The genes are TRBV30 and TRBJ1-6; no clear D. CDR1 is GTSNPN, CDR2 SVGIG, per germline (reference sequence). Deletions cut 5 bases from V and 6 bases from J, with 8 bases between. The CDR3 runs 12 residues. The CDR3 loop is CAWGLFNSPLHF. The CDR3 coding sequence is TGTGCCTGGGGCCTCTTTAATTCACCCCTCCACTTT. Variable domain in full (rest from reference TRBV30 and TRBJ1-6): SQTIHQWPATLVQPVGSPLSLECTVEGTSNPNLYWYRQAAGRGLQLLFYSVGIGQISSEVPQNLSASRPQDRQFILSSKKLLLSDSGFYLCAWGLFNSPLHFGNGTRLTVT.

The V gene is TRBV7-9, the J gene TRBJ2-3, with TRBD2 matching over 9 bases. This CDR3 has 14 amino acids. Trimming cost V 9 bases and J 0 bases; bases outside gene matches: 4. The germline V gene has CDR1 SEHNR and CDR2 FQNEAQ (reference sequence). Written as DNA, the CDR3 is TGTGCCAGTCTGCGGGGGGGTAGCACAGATACGCAGTATTTT. It specifies CASLRGGSTDTQYF. The entire variable domain, with the rest obtained from reference TRBV7-9 and TRBJ2-3, is as follows: DTGVSQNPRHKITKRGQNVTFRCDPISEHNRLYWYRQTLGQGPEFLTYFQNEAQLEKSRLLSDRFSAERPKGSFSTLEIQRTEQGDSAMYLCASLRGGSTDTQYFGPGTRLTVL.

In this sample, this clone turned up a few times. V usage is TRBV19 and J usage is TRBJ2-6; 8 nucleotides line up with TRBD1. CDR3 length: 15 amino acids. V shed 6 bases and J 4 bases; nucleotides not matched to a gene: 5. Per the germline V gene, CDR1 is LNHDA and CDR2 is SQIVND (reference sequence). The CDR3 reads CASSRQGSGANVLTF. The CDR3 DNA reads TGTGCCAGTAGCAGACAGGGGTCCGGGGCCAACGTCCTGACTTTC.

The count of this clone is one. The chain recombines TRBV14 with TRBJ2-3; 12 positions match TRBD2. The germline gives CDR1 SGHDN, CDR2 FVKESK. CDR3 length: 17 residues. The junction had 6 bases not matched to a gene; V was cut back by 0 bases and J by 5 bases. The CDR3 here is CASSQDSGLAGRDTQYF. CDR3 in DNA: TGTGCCAGCAGCCAAGATTCGGGACTAGCGGGCAGAGATACGCAGTATTTT. Combining the CDR3 with reference TRBV14 and TRBJ2-3 gives the whole variable domain EAGVTQFPSHSVIEKGQTVTLRCDPISGHDNLYWYRRVMGKEIKFLLHFVKESKQDESGMPNNRFLAERTGGTYSTLKVQPAELEDSGVYFCASSQDSGLAGRDTQYFGPGTRLTVL.

CDR3 coding DNA: TGTGCCAGCACAGGGGTTAATTCACCCCTCCACTTT. Translated: CASTGVNSPLHF. The J gene is TRBJ1-6, the V gene TRBV28; maybe TRBD1 (6 bases). Looked up from germline, CDR1 is MDHEN and CDR2 is SYDVKM. CDR3 length: 12 residues. V was cut by 7 bases and J by 6 bases, with 7 bases left in between.

This chain joins TRBV4-3 and TRBJ2-7; weak D call: TRBD2 (5 bases). CDR1 and CDR2 from the germline V gene are LGHNA and YSLEER. The CDR3 loop spans 15 amino acids. V lost 0 bases and J lost 0, with 9 bases in between. CDR3 sequence: CASSQDVGISYEQYF. The CDR3 DNA sequence: TGCGCCAGCAGCCAAGACGTCGGGATCTCCTACGAGCAGTACTTC.

V usage is TRBV5-1 and J usage is TRBJ1-4; D possibly corresponds to TRBD1 (6 bases). Trimming left V 3 bases short and J 3 bases short, with 12 bases between. This CDR3 has 15 amino acids. From germline, CDR1 is SGHRS and CDR2 YFSETQ. The CDR3 region has the DNA TGCGCCAGCAGCTCGGCGGACAGACCTAATGAAAAACTGTTTTTT. Amino acid sequence: CASSSADRPNEKLFF.

The genes are TRBV4-3 and TRBJ2-3; TRBD1 might be the D (5 bases). CDR3 length equals 13 residues. V gave up 1 base and J gave up 7 bases, with 9 bases separating them. Per the germline V gene, CDR1 is LGHNA and CDR2 is YSLEER. The CDR3 sequence is CASSQGRTNTQYF. The CDR3 bases are TGCGCCAGCAGCCAAGGACGGACAAATACGCAGTATTTT.

The genes are TRBV7-2 and TRBJ2-3, with TRBD2 as a possible D gene (6 bases). Germline loops: CDR1 SGHTA, CDR2 FQGNSA. The germline V and J ends were trimmed by 4 bases and 0 bases, with 11 bases remaining between them. CDR3 length equals 15 residues. The CDR3 DNA reads TGTGCCAGCAGCTCGGACGGGACTAGCACAGATACGCAGTATTTT. Translation gives CASSSDGTSTDTQYF.

The rearrangement uses TRBV30 and TRBJ1-2; maybe TRBD1 (6 bases). Per germline, CDR1 GTSNPN and CDR2 SVGIG (reference sequence). With 5 bases removed from V and 4 bases from J, the gap between germline ends came to 8 bases. This CDR3 is 11 amino acids long. CDR3 sequence: CAWQGSYGYTF. The CDR3 DNA is TGTGCCTGGCAGGGGAGCTATGGCTACACCTTC.

This chain connects TRBV7-9 to TRBJ2-7; tentatively, D is TRBD2 (5 bases). Germline CDR1 SEHNR, CDR2 FQNEAQ (reference sequence). Trimming removed 2 bases at V and 1 base at J, with 9 bases between. This CDR3 is 14 amino acids long. This chain's CDR3 is CASSLSGESYEQYF. Here the CDR3 DNA reads TGTGCCAGCAGCTTATCCGGGGAATCCTACGAGCAGTACTTC. Full variable domain (missing parts from reference TRBV7-9 and TRBJ2-7): DTGVSQNPRHKITKRGQNVTFRCDPISEHNRLYWYRQTLGQGPEFLTYFQNEAQLEKSRLLSDRFSAERPKGSFSTLEIQRTEQGDSAMYLCASSLSGESYEQYFGPGTRLTVT.

This chain links TRBV19 with TRBJ1-4; unclear D gene. CDR1 LNHDA and CDR2 SQIVND come from the germline V gene (reference sequence). The CDR3 covers 12 residues. Trimming cost V 5 bases and J 4 bases, with 5 bases left between them. The CDR3 protein is CASSVRNEKLFF. The CDR3 DNA reads as TGTGCCAGTAGTGTCCGTAATGAAAAACTGTTTTTT.